What follows are 22 T cell receptor beta chains derived from one specimen sequenced in a study of response to subunit inactivated influenza vaccine. TCRdb redid the calling of the RT-PCR reads with MiXCR, one entry per CDR3 protein. The sample comprises hundreds of thousands of distinct CDR3 sequences, about 10% of which are singletons, and roughly 11% rests with the top ten. This sample was also put to use in a study of T cells expressing NK-cell markers. That study reports: A 5'RACE template switching approach incorporating UMIs was used to make TCR beta cDNA.

This material consisted of PBMCs from blood, taken on the day of vaccination. These receptors were taken from a man aged 45-65 years who received an inactivated influenza vaccine.

This clonotype was detected a few times. The rearrangement links TRBV9 to TRBJ2-3; maybe TRBD2 (5 bases). V lost 0 bases, J lost 3 bases, and 8 bases lay in between. CDR1 and CDR2 (germline): SGDLS, YYNGEE. This CDR3 has 14 residues. The CDR3 loop reads CASSVATGTDTQYF. CDR3 nucleotides: TGTGCCAGCAGCGTAGCTACGGGGACAGATACGCAGTATTTT.

This clonotype was seen more than once but under ten times. The V call is TRBV18, the J call TRBJ2-5, with a weak D call TRBD2 (5 bases). Germline loops: CDR1 KGHSH, CDR2 LQKENI. CDR3 length: 14 amino acids. The V gene lost 2 bases and the J gene lost 4 bases, with 11 bases spanning the gap. The CDR3 spells CASSPSADRETQYF. The CDR3 nucleotides are TGTGCCAGCTCACCATCAGCGGATCGAGAGACCCAGTACTTC. The variable domain in full, with the rest retrieved from reference TRBV18 and TRBJ2-5, is NAGVMQNPRHLVRRRGQEARLRCSPMKGHSHVYWYRQLPEEGLKFMVYLQKENIIDESGMPKERFSAEFPKEGPSILRIQQVVRGDSAAYFCASSPSADRETQYFGPGTRLLVL.

The genes are TRBV12-3 or TRBV12-4 and TRBJ2-4; D gene unclear. The CDR3 is 14 amino acids. V was shortened by 2 bases and J by 7 bases, with 12 bases between the two germline ends. CDR3 sequence: CASSLLGRGNIQYF. As DNA, the CDR3 is TGTGCCAGCAGTTTATTAGGCCGTGGGAACATTCAGTACTTC.

Many counts were recorded for this clonotype. The rearrangement links TRBV20-1 to TRBJ2-7, with TRBD2 matching over 8 bases. The V and J ends lost 0 bases and 0 bases, in that order; junction bases with no gene match: 7. This CDR3 is 16 amino acids long. CDR1 DFQATT and CDR2 SNEGSKA come from the germline V gene (reference sequence). The CDR3 nucleotides read TGCAGTGCTAGAGACTTCACTAGCGGCTTCTCCTACGAGCAGTACTTC. Translation gives CSARDFTSGFSYEQYF.

V is TRBV18 and J is TRBJ2-4; D unresolved. Trimming pared 0 bases from V and 0 bases from J, leaving 9 bases between. Per the germline V gene, CDR1 is KGHSH and CDR2 is LQKENI. The CDR3 is 16 residues long. CDR3 sequence reads: CASSPPGNLAKNIQYF. As DNA, the CDR3 is TGTGCCAGCTCACCACCGGGTAACTTAGCCAAAAACATTCAGTACTTC.

The genes are TRBV20-1 and TRBJ2-7, with 7 bases identical to TRBD2. The CDR3 runs to 12 residues. The germline V gene has CDR1 DFQATT and CDR2 SNEGSKA (reference sequence). The CDR3 DNA is TGCAGCGCGGGACTATGGATGGGCGAGCAGTACTTC. Protein: CSAGLWMGEQYF.

A few counts support this clonotype. The chain links TRBV20-1 to TRBJ2-1; 10 bases are shared with TRBD2. J lost 8 bases, V lost 2 bases, and 6 bases had no gene match. Per the germline V gene, CDR1 is DFQATT and CDR2 is SNEGSKA (reference sequence). The CDR3 contains 14 residues. In nucleotides, the CDR3 is TGCAGTGCTAGACCCCATGGACTAGCGGATGAGCAGTTCTTC. Amino acid sequence: CSARPHGLADEQFF.

This chain uses TRBV7-2 with TRBJ2-6, with D maybe TRBD1 (6 bases). Germline V lookup: CDR1 SGHTA, CDR2 FQGNSA. This CDR3 contains 16 residues. V lost 4 bases and J lost 1, with 11 bases in between. As DNA, the CDR3 is TGTGCCAGCAGCTCCCGCAGGGGTTCTGGGGCCAACGTCCTGACTTTC. This gives the protein CASSSRRGSGANVLTF.

At least ten counts were recorded for this clonotype. V is TRBV28 and J is TRBJ2-1; 7 bases align to TRBD1. This CDR3 comprises 15 residues. Trimming cost V 7 bases and J 0 bases; bases outside gene matches: 6. Germline CDR1 and CDR2: MDHEN and SYDVKM. The CDR3 reads CASTTGTASYNEQFF. CDR3 bases: TGTGCCAGCACTACCGGGACAGCCTCCTACAATGAGCAGTTCTTC.

In its sample, this clonotype was seen a few times. The chain employs TRBV3-1 and TRBJ1-3; maybe TRBD1 (5 bases). Germline V CDR1 and CDR2: LGHDT, YNNKEL (reference sequence). The ends were cut back, 4 bases at V and 3 bases at J, with 13 bases in the middle. The CDR3 consists of 15 residues. The CDR3 coding sequence is TGTGCCAGCAGCCGCACAGGTGTGGGTGGAAACACCATATATTTT. Its protein product is CASSRTGVGGNTIYF.

This clonotype occurred a few times. The genes are TRBV12-3 or TRBV12-4 and TRBJ2-5; D may be TRBD1 or TRBD2 (6 bases each). The CDR3 totals 14 residues. The germline V and J ends were trimmed by 3 bases and 8 bases, with 16 bases remaining between them. CDR3 in amino acids: CASSFGPGAATQYF. CDR3 nucleotide sequence: TGTGCCAGCAGTTTTGGTCCGGGGGCCGCCACCCAGTACTTC.

This clonotype was seen more than once but under ten times. DNA of the CDR3: TGTGCCAGCAGTCCTGGGACAGGCATGCCCGCCTGGGCCGAGCAGTACTTC. It encodes CASSPGTGMPAWAEQYF. V gene TRBV28 combines with J gene TRBJ2-7; 8 bases are shared with TRBD1. J lost 6 bases, V lost 5 bases, and 18 bases had no gene match. The V gene's germline CDR1 is MDHEN and CDR2 SYDVKM. The CDR3 length is 17 residues.

This clonotype was seen a few times. This sequence joins TRBV7-8 and TRBJ2-3; D unresolved. Germline CDR1 is SGHVS and CDR2 is FQNEAQ. V lost 5 bases and J lost 2, with 8 bases in between. The CDR3 totals 13 residues. DNA for the CDR3: TGTGCCAGCAGCCCGTCCCTCACAGATACGCAGTATTTT. Its protein product is CASSPSLTDTQYF. The full variable domain, completed using reference TRBV7-8 and TRBJ2-3, is GAGVSQSPRYKVAKRGQDVALRCDPISGHVSLFWYQQALGQGPEFLTYFQNEAQLDKSGLPSDRFFAERPEGSVSTLKIQRTQQEDSAVYLCASSPSLTDTQYFGPGTRLTVL.

This clonotype was recorded a few times. The chain recombines TRBV24-1 with TRBJ1-2; 8 bases agree with TRBD1. The CDR3 has 14 residues. CDR1 and CDR2 from the germline V gene are KGHDR and SFDVKD. V gave up 3 bases and J gave up 3 bases; unmatched junction bases: 2. The CDR3 DNA reads as TGTGCCACCAGTGATACAGGGGGAGACTATGGCTACACCTTC. It encodes CATSDTGGDYGYTF.

This clonotype has a handful of counts. The chain recombines TRBV11-2 with TRBJ2-5, with 12 bases aligning to TRBD2. The germline CDR1 and CDR2 sequences are SGHAT and FQNNGV. V lost 1 base, J lost 5 bases, and 8 bases stayed unmatched. This CDR3 spans 17 amino acids. For the CDR3, the DNA is TGTGCCAGCAGCTTAGCCCGGACTAGCGGGGCTCGGGAGACCCAGTACTTC. Encoded protein: CASSLARTSGARETQYF.

With respect to this clonotype: One end of the junction fails to match germline, which may point to a read error. This rearrangement joins TRBV28 to TRBJ2-1, with 7 positions matching TRBD2. The CDR3 spans 15 residues. Germline V CDR1 and CDR2: MDHEN, SYDVKM. CDR3 sequence (DNA): TGTGCCAGCAGTTCCGCGGGAGCGGGAAACAAGGAGCAGTTCTTC. Protein sequence: CASSSAGAGNKEQFF.

The J gene is TRBJ2-1, the V gene TRBV12-3 or TRBV12-4; D uncertain. The CDR3 contains 13 residues. The V gene lost 2 bases and the J gene lost 8 bases, with 10 bases spanning the gap. This CDR3 is CASSLHGVDEQFF. The DNA of the CDR3 is TGTGCCAGCAGTTTACATGGGGTCGATGAGCAGTTCTTC.

This rearrangement joins TRBV6-5 to TRBJ2-1; possible D gene TRBD2, 5 bases. Trimming pared 2 bases from V and 7 bases from J, leaving 24 bases between. This CDR3 has 18 residues. Germline loops: CDR1 MNHEY, CDR2 SVGAGI. CDR3 in amino acids: CASSYPDNGEKKSNEQFF. In DNA, the CDR3 is TGTGCCAGCAGTTACCCCGACAATGGGGAGAAGAAGTCAAATGAGCAGTTCTTC.

For the CDR3, the DNA is TGTGCCAGCAGCTCCCAAACAGGGCACTACGAGCAGTACTTC. This gives the protein CASSSQTGHYEQYF. The rearrangement links TRBV7-9 to TRBJ2-7; D is possibly TRBD1 (6 bases). V gave up 4 bases and J gave up 3 bases, with 13 bases separating them. Germline CDR1 reads SEHNR; CDR2 reads FQNEAQ (reference sequence). The CDR3 runs 14 residues. The full variable domain, its missing parts supplied by reference TRBV7-9 and TRBJ2-7, is DTGVSQNPRHKITKRGQNVTFRCDPISEHNRLYWYRQTLGQGPEFLTYFQNEAQLEKSRLLSDRFSAERPKGSFSTLEIQRTEQGDSAMYLCASSSQTGHYEQYFGPGTRLTVT.

This clonotype was seen only a few times. The chain recombines TRBV12-3 or TRBV12-4 with TRBJ2-1; D not resolved. Trimming cost V 3 bases and J 7 bases, with 7 bases left between them. CDR3 size: 12 residues. The CDR3 nucleotides are TGTGCCAGCAGTTTTGAGATAAATGAGCAGTTCTTC. Translation: CASSFEINEQFF.

A few counts support this clonotype. The J gene is TRBJ2-1, the V gene TRBV2, with D unclear. The CDR3 spans 12 residues. V was shortened by 3 bases and J by 10 bases, with 10 bases between the two germline ends. Germline V CDR1 and CDR2: SNHLY, FYNNEI. The CDR3 sequence: CASSDMLREQFF. The DNA for the CDR3 is TGTGCCAGCAGTGACATGTTAAGGGAGCAGTTCTTC. Complete variable domain (other parts from reference TRBV2 and TRBJ2-1): EPEVTQTPSHQVTQMGQEVILRCVPISNHLYFYWYRQILGQKVEFLVSFYNNEISEKSEIFDDQFSVERPDGSNFTLKIRSTKLEDSAMYFCASSDMLREQFFGPGTRLTVL.

This clonotype occurred a few times. The gene calls are TRBV12-3 or TRBV12-4 and TRBJ2-1; maybe TRBD2 (5 bases). Trimming took off 2 bases at V and 0 bases at J, with 11 bases between the two ends. This CDR3 spans 16 amino acids. CDR3 loop: CASSLSWTGSYNEQFF. The CDR3 coding sequence is TGTGCCAGCAGTTTAAGTTGGACTGGCTCCTACAATGAGCAGTTCTTC.